One sample yielded the 26 T cell receptor beta chains listed below, sequenced in a study of T cell responses to AZD1222 COVID-19 vaccine. Libraries were prepared by immunoSEQ multiplex PCR; TCRdb keeps only in-frame clonotypes and omits some of them. The data contain 68,000 or so clones, more than 70% of them seen just once; the ten biggest clones take up around 8%. The sequenced sample was peripheral blood, obtained on day 0 of AZD1222 vaccination. The receptors come from an adult in good health.

The chain joins TRBV29-1 to TRBJ2-7; D may be TRBD2 (6 bases). V was cut by 5 bases and J by 0 bases, with 8 bases left in between. The CDR3 is made up of 12 amino acids. CDR1 and CDR2 (germline): SQVTM, ANQGSEA. As DNA, the CDR3 is TGCAGCGTTCTCGGGAGCTCCTACGAGCAGTACTTC. This encodes CSVLGSSYEQYF.

This clone turned up a few times. The J gene is TRBJ1-2, the V gene TRBV6-5, with TRBD1 as a possible D gene (5 bases). CDR1 MNHEY and CDR2 SVGAGI come from the germline V gene. With 7 bases removed from V and 8 bases from J, the gap between germline ends came to 17 bases. This CDR3 has 13 residues. DNA for the CDR3: TGTGCCAGCATTTTCCGGGACCCCGGGGGCTACACCTTC. This codes for CASIFRDPGGYTF.

On this clone: No conserved phenylalanine or tryptophan is present at the end of the CDR3, so a read error is the likely explanation. This chain connects TRBV19 to TRBJ1-2; 7 positions match TRBD1. The CDR3 runs 13 residues. V trimming: 6 bases; J trimming: 8 bases; junction bases outside the gene matches: 9. Germline V gene lookup returns CDR1 LNHDA and CDR2 SQIVND (reference sequence). CDR3 region: CASRDRRNRGYTL. CDR3 nucleotides: TGTGCCAGTAGGGACAGGAGAAACAGGGGCTACACCCTC.

The chain joins TRBV28 to TRBJ1-5; D gene unclear. Trimming removed 5 bases at V and 4 bases at J, with 6 bases between. This CDR3 has 12 amino acids. Germline V gene lookup returns CDR1 MDHEN and CDR2 SYDVKM. The CDR3 region is CASSPPNQPQHF. The CDR3, as DNA: TGTGCCAGCAGTCCCCCTAATCAGCCCCAGCATTTT.

The chain couples TRBV6-4 to TRBJ2-1; no reliable D call. Germline assignment: CDR1 MRHNA and CDR2 SNTAGT. The CDR3 runs to 15 residues. With 3 bases removed from V and 0 bases from J, the gap between germline ends came to 9 bases. The CDR3 loop reads CASSEMESSYNEQFF. The CDR3 DNA sequence: TGTGCCAGCAGTGAAATGGAGAGCTCCTACAATGAGCAGTTCTTC.

The chain recombines TRBV2 with TRBJ1-5; D is perhaps TRBD1 (5 bases). Germline V gene sequence: CDR1 SNHLY, CDR2 FYNNEI. V was pared by 3 bases and J by 2 bases, with 14 bases between. This CDR3 is 16 amino acids long. Written as DNA, the CDR3 is TGTGCCAGCAGTGATTTTAGGGGCAGTGGCAATCAGCCCCAGCATTTT. It yields the protein CASSDFRGSGNQPQHF.

This clone has only a few counts. The genes are TRBV25-1 and TRBJ2-7, with TRBD1 matching 7 bases. CDR3 length equals 15 residues. The junction had 12 bases not matched to a gene; V was cut back by 3 bases and J by 7 bases. Germline CDR1 reads MGHDK; CDR2 reads SYGVNS. CDR3 sequence: CASSDPDRSLREQYF. CDR3 DNA: TGTGCCAGCAGTGACCCGGACAGGTCCCTACGAGAGCAGTACTTC.

The CDR3 loop is CASSSTHVPNYGYTF. CDR3 bases: TGTGCCAGCAGTTCAACTCACGTACCGAACTATGGCTACACCTTC. This chain connects TRBV7-9 to TRBJ1-2, with D unclear. This CDR3 has 15 residues. V was shortened by 6 bases and J by 2 bases, with 16 bases between the two germline ends. CDR1 SEHNR and CDR2 FQNEAQ come from the germline V gene (reference sequence). The full variable domain, completed using reference TRBV7-9 and TRBJ1-2, is DTGVSQNPRHKITKRGQNVTFRCDPISEHNRLYWYRQTLGQGPEFLTYFQNEAQLEKSRLLSDRFSAERPKGSFSTLEIQRTEQGDSAMYLCASSSTHVPNYGYTFGSGTRLTVV.

V usage is TRBV27 and J usage is TRBJ1-2; 8 bases line up with TRBD1. The CDR3 loop spans 14 amino acids. Germline V gives CDR1 MNHEY, CDR2 SMNVEV (reference sequence). V shed 5 bases and J 4 bases; nucleotides not matched to a gene: 6. CDR3 sequence: CASSGTRGLYGYTF. The CDR3 bases are TGTGCCAGCAGTGGAACCAGGGGGCTCTATGGCTACACCTTC.

The V and J genes are TRBV9 and TRBJ2-1; tentatively, D is TRBD1 (6 bases). This CDR3 region has 13 residues. Germline V CDR1 and CDR2: SGDLS, YYNGEE. Deletions cut 4 bases from V and 5 bases from J, with 10 bases between. CDR3 in DNA: TGTGCCAGCAGCACCCGACAGGACAATGAGCAGTTCTTC. Protein product: CASSTRQDNEQFF.

This rearrangement joins TRBV7-3 to TRBJ2-3; D gene ambiguous. CDR1 is SGHTA, CDR2 FQGTGA, per germline. The CDR3 length is 16 residues. V lost 0 bases and J lost 1, with 11 bases in between. The CDR3 DNA reads as TGTGCCAGCAGCTTAACCCCCCTTCCGGGCACAGATACGCAGTATTTT. Translating gives CASSLTPLPGTDTQYF.

The gene calls are TRBV29-1 and TRBJ2-5; the match to TRBD1 covers 9 bases. In germline, CDR1 is SQVTM, CDR2 ANQGSEA. CDR3 length: 13 amino acids. V trimming: 6 bases; J trimming: 5 bases; junction bases outside the gene matches: 7. The CDR3 nucleotides are TGCAGCGTAGAACAGGGGGCGGCGGAGACCCAGTACTTC. Translated: CSVEQGAAETQYF.

The chain combines TRBV30 with TRBJ1-6, with D uncertain. Germline V gene data show CDR1 as GTSNPN and CDR2 as SVGIG (reference sequence). The V end lost 2 bases, the J end lost 7 bases, and 3 bases lay between the germline ends. The CDR3 totals 11 residues. The CDR3 bases are TGTGCCTGGAGTTCCAATTCACCCCTCCACTTT. Translation gives CAWSSNSPLHF. The full variable domain, its missing parts supplied by reference TRBV30 and TRBJ1-6, is SQTIHQWPATLVQPVGSPLSLECTVEGTSNPNLYWYRQAAGRGLQLLFYSVGIGQISSEVPQNLSASRPQDRQFILSSKKLLLSDSGFYLCAWSSNSPLHFGNGTRLTVT.

This sequence joins TRBV14 and TRBJ2-5; D not certain. The CDR3 covers 14 residues. Trimming removed 1 base at V and 5 bases at J, with 11 bases between. Germline V CDR1 and CDR2: SGHDN, FVKESK. The DNA for the CDR3 is TGTGCCAGCAGCCAAGGTTGGGTGGCTGAGACCCAGTACTTC. It translates to CASSQGWVAETQYF.

The chain couples TRBV5-1 to TRBJ2-3; perhaps TRBD1 as D (6 bases). This CDR3 has 15 residues. Germline V gene data show CDR1 as SGHRS and CDR2 as YFSETQ. The V and J ends lost 3 bases and 2 bases respectively, with 13 bases between them. Here the CDR3 reads CASSSGVRATDTQYF. Written as DNA, the CDR3 is TGCGCCAGCAGCTCAGGGGTGCGGGCCACAGATACGCAGTATTTT.

CDR3 nucleotides: TGTGCCAGTGGAACTTCCGGAGGCATAAACACTGAAGCTTTCTTT. It translates to CASGTSGGINTEAFF. The chain couples TRBV19 to TRBJ1-1; no firm D call. V was pared by 8 bases and J by 2 bases, with 18 bases between. CDR3 length equals 15 residues. Germline V gene lookup returns CDR1 LNHDA and CDR2 SQIVND (reference sequence).

This chain joins TRBV6-2 or TRBV6-3 and TRBJ2-7, with TRBD2 matching over 10 bases. V gave up 2 bases and J gave up 2 bases; unmatched junction bases: 3. The CDR3 has 15 residues. Germline V gene lookup returns CDR1 MNHEY and CDR2 SVGEGT. In nucleotides, the CDR3 is TGTGCCAGCAGTTACGCCCTAGCGGGAGCCTACGAGCAGTACTTC. Translation: CASSYALAGAYEQYF.

The J gene is TRBJ2-7, the V gene TRBV6-1; D uncertain. The CDR3 sequence is 15 residues long. The germline V and J ends were trimmed by 1 base and 5 bases, with 15 bases remaining between them. CDR1 MNHNS and CDR2 SASEGT come from the germline V gene. CDR3 in DNA: TGTGCCAGCAGTGAAGGATCCCTAATTTGGGACGAGCAGTACTTC. It specifies CASSEGSLIWDEQYF.

The chain carries TRBV10-1 and TRBJ1-6; 7 positions match TRBD1. The V and J ends lost 4 bases and 5 bases, in that order; junction bases with no gene match: 2. This CDR3 is 14 amino acids long. CDR1 and CDR2 (germline): WNHNN, SYGVQD (reference sequence). Here the CDR3 DNA reads TGCGCCAGCAGTGCCGGGACAGATAATTCACCCCTCCACTTT. Translation gives CASSAGTDNSPLHF.

This clone occurred once. This sequence joins TRBV6-4 and TRBJ2-3; 11 bases map to TRBD2. J gave up 4 bases and V 4 bases, and 4 bases lay outside the gene matches. The germline CDR1 and CDR2 sequences are MRHNA and SNTAGT. The CDR3 extends over 15 amino acids. As DNA, the CDR3 is TGTGCCAGCAGTGTCACTAGCGGGAGTTCAGATACGCAGTATTTT. Translation gives CASSVTSGSSDTQYF.

The V gene is TRBV6-5, the J gene TRBJ2-7; tentative D call: TRBD2 (6 bases). The V and J ends lost 6 bases and 0 bases respectively, with 15 bases between them. The CDR3 totals 15 residues. The germline V gene encodes CDR1 MNHEY and CDR2 SVGAGI. For the CDR3, the DNA is TGTGCCAGCAGAGCGACCTCCGGGAGCTCCTACGAGCAGTACTTC. Amino acids: CASRATSGSSYEQYF.

The rearrangement links TRBV5-1 to TRBJ1-3; 7 bases fit TRBD1. This CDR3 spans 17 amino acids. CDR1 and CDR2 (germline): SGHRS, YFSETQ. J was trimmed by 2 bases and V by 2 bases; bases with no gene match: 10. CDR3 residues: CASSFSTGSRAGNTIYF. Written as DNA, the CDR3 is TGCGCCAGCAGCTTCTCGACAGGGTCGAGGGCTGGAAACACCATATATTTT.

This rearrangement joins TRBV28 to TRBJ2-1, with D possibly matching TRBD2 (5 bases). CDR1 is MDHEN and CDR2 is SYDVKM in the germline V gene. This CDR3 comprises 13 residues. V shed 8 bases and J shed 0 bases, with 8 bases lying between them. For the CDR3, the DNA is TGTGCCAGCGAGGGCAGCTCCTACAATGAGCAGTTCTTC. It translates to CASEGSSYNEQFF.

The chain joins TRBV6-2 or TRBV6-3 to TRBJ2-1; D is unclear. CDR1 and CDR2 (germline): MNHEY, SVGEGT. The ends were cut back, 0 bases at V and 5 bases at J, with 8 bases in the middle. The CDR3 totals 14 residues. The CDR3 region is CASSYSPEDNEQFF. CDR3 DNA sequence: TGTGCCAGCAGTTACTCGCCGGAAGACAATGAGCAGTTCTTC.

The chain has TRBV6-6 and TRBJ1-1, with D possibly being TRBD1 (5 bases). V lost 6 bases to trimming and J lost 1 base, with 9 bases between them. CDR1 and CDR2 (germline): MNHNY, SVGAGI (reference sequence). CDR3 size: 13 residues. The CDR3 DNA is TGTGCCAGCAGGCGGGACGGGAACACTGAAGCTTTCTTT. Translating it yields CASRRDGNTEAFF.

The rearrangement uses TRBV5-1 and TRBJ2-7; D ambiguous. Germline lookup yields CDR1 SGHRS and CDR2 YFSETQ. This CDR3 spans 13 amino acids. V gave up 0 bases and J gave up 3 bases, with 7 bases separating them. Written as DNA, the CDR3 is TGCGCCAGCAGCTTGGGTAGCAGCTACGAGCAGTACTTC. The encoded protein is CASSLGSSYEQYF.